The rows below give T cell receptor beta chains drawn from one sample of a study of blood T cell repertoires in COVID-19. The assay was immunoSEQ multiplex PCR, and TCRdb's table has in-frame clones only and misses some. The table records around 100,000 clones, 85% to 95% of them present only once. Sequencing was done on a sample of peripheral blood. The receptors originated from a middle-aged man with active COVID-19. The CDR3 runs from the conserved cysteine through the conserved F or W. A D gene is named only where the DNA matches it firmly. The listing skips clone size in some rows; elsewhere it reads once, few, many or a size class.

TRBV4-1	TRBD2	TRBJ2-3	-	TGCGCCAGCAGCGGACTAGCGGGGCTCACAGATACGCAGTATTTT	CASSGLAGLTDTQYF
TRBV19	TRBD2	TRBJ2-5	-	TGTGCCAGTAGTGCGGTAGCGGGATTGGAGACCCAGTACTTC	CASSAVAGLETQYF
TRBV3-1/TRBV3-2	TRBD2	TRBJ2-1	-	TGTGCCAGCAGCCAAGAAGGATTGGCGGGAGGGGGTACGAATGAGCAGTTCTTC	CASSQEGLAGGGTNEQFF
TRBV24-1	TRBD2	TRBJ2-1	-	TGTGCCACCAGTGAGCCTCGGACTAGCGGGACGTACAATGAGCAGTTCTTC	CATSEPRTSGTYNEQFF
TRBV2	TRBD2	TRBJ2-1	-	TGTGCCAGCAGTGGCGGGAGGTCCTACAATGAGCAGTTCTTC	CASSGGRSYNEQFF
TRBV13	TRBD1	TRBJ1-1	-	TGTGCCAGCAGCCCAACGGGACAGGGGGCTACTGAAGCTTTCTTT	CASSPTGQGATEAFF
TRBV28	-	TRBJ2-5	once	TGTGCCAGCAGTTCTGATGGGGTACAGGGAGAGACCCAGTACTTC	CASSSDGVQGETQYF
TRBV28	-	TRBJ1-2	-	TGTGCCAGCAGCCTGACGACCAGGGGACGAAACTATGGCTACACCTTC	CASSLTTRGRNYGYTF
TRBV28	TRBD1	TRBJ2-5	-	TGTGCCAGCAGTTTACGGGGAGGGACAGGGGTTTTGAAGACCCAGTACTTC	CASSLRGGTGVLKTQYF
TRBV2	TRBD1	TRBJ2-5	-	TGTGCCAGCAGCCGGGACAGGGGGCAAGAGACCCAGTACTTC	CASSRDRGQETQYF
TRBV5-1	TRBD1	TRBJ1-2	-	TGCGCCAGCAGCTTACAGGGGGCCGACGGCTACACCTTC	CASSLQGADGYTF
TRBV16	TRBD1	TRBJ1-5	-	TGTGCCAGCAGCCAAGGACAGGGCAATCAGCCCCAGCATTTT	CASSQGQGNQPQHF
TRBV6-6	TRBD1	TRBJ2-6	once	TGTGCCAGCAGCAACCGAACAAGACCGGGACAGGGGGCGCGGGGGGCCAACGTCCTGACTTTC	CASSNRTRPGQGARGANVLTF
TRBV6-6	-	TRBJ1-6	-	TGTGCCAGCAGTCCCCAAACCCAGTTGTCACCCCTCCACTTT	CASSPQTQLSPLHF
TRBV19	TRBD1	TRBJ1-5	-	TGTGCCAGTAGCCTCGGACAGGTTAGCAATCAGCCCCAGCATTTT	CASSLGQVSNQPQHF
TRBV12-3/TRBV12-4	TRBD1	TRBJ1-5	-	TGTGCCAGCAGACGGGACAGAGGTCAGCCCCAGCATTTT	CASRRDRGQPQHF
TRBV7-9	TRBD2	TRBJ2-3	once	TGTGCCAGCAGCCTCTCTAGCGGGCCGAATACGCAGTATTTT	CASSLSSGPNTQYF
TRBV28	TRBD1	TRBJ1-1	-	TGTGCCAGCAGTTTAACCGGGACAGGGACCACTGAAGCTTTCTTT	CASSLTGTGTTEAFF
TRBV30	TRBD1	TRBJ2-7	-	TGTGCCTGGAGCCCGGGACAGGGGGGCGAGCAGTACTTC	CAWSPGQGGEQYF
TRBV19	TRBD1	TRBJ1-5	-	TGTGCCAGTAGCCAAGAGACAGGGGCTCATCAGCCCCAGCATTTT	CASSQETGAHQPQHF
TRBV2	TRBD1	TRBJ2-1	-	TGTGCCAGCAGTCCGGACAGGGGGCCCGAGCAGTTCTTC	CASSPDRGPEQFF
TRBV28	TRBD2	TRBJ2-1	-	TGTGCCAGCAGTTTAAAGGGGCCGGGACTAGCGGGAGTCAATGAGCAGTTCTTC	CASSLKGPGLAGVNEQFF
TRBV5-5	TRBD2	TRBJ2-5	once	TGTGCCAGCAGCTTGGCGGGGGGGCAAGAGACCCAGTACTTC	CASSLAGGQETQYF
TRBV10-2	TRBD2	TRBJ2-1	-	TGCGCCAGCAGTGAGTCGAGCGGGGGGACTAGCGGGAGGGCGTCGCAGTTCTTC	CASSESSGGTSGRASQFF
TRBV6-5	TRBD1	TRBJ1-6	-	TGTGCCACCCTACTAGACAGGGCTAATTCACCCCTCCACTTT	CATLLDRANSPLHF
TRBV30	TRBD1	TRBJ2-1	-	TGTGCCTGGAGTGGAGGGACAGGGATCTACAATGAGCAGTTCTTC	CAWSGGTGIYNEQFF
TRBV5-1	-	TRBJ2-7	-	TGCGCCAGCAGCGCTGACAGTGTCTACGAGCAGTACTTC	CASSADSVYEQYF
TRBV7-2	-	TRBJ2-7	-	TGTGCCAGCAGGACGCCAGGGGCTCTATCGCAGTACTTC	CASRTPGALSQYF
TRBV2	-	TRBJ2-7	-	TGTGCCAGCAGCAGGGGCGGGGGAAGCGAGCAGTACTTC	CASSRGGGSEQYF
TRBV18	TRBD2	TRBJ2-7	-	TGTGCCAGCTCACCAGGGGCAGGGAGGGGACTAGCGGGAGGAAGAGATAACTACGAGCAGTACTTC	CASSPGAGRGLAGGRDNYEQYF
TRBV28	TRBD2	TRBJ2-7	-	TGTGCCAGCAGTTTAAGGCTAGCGGGATACTACGAGCAGTACTTC	CASSLRLAGYYEQYF
TRBV29-1	-	TRBJ1-1	-	TGCAGCGTGGGGAACGGGGCGGGAACTGAAGCTTTCTTT	CSVGNGAGTEAFF
TRBV4-1	-	TRBJ1-2	-	TGCGCCAGCAGCCAAGAGAGGCAGGGGTATGGCTACACCTTC	CASSQERQGYGYTF
TRBV5-1	TRBD1	TRBJ2-7	-	TGCGCCAGCAGCATAGACCCCCGACAGGGGAGCTACGAGCAGTACTTC	CASSIDPRQGSYEQYF
TRBV6-5	TRBD2	TRBJ2-7	-	TGTGCCATCGAAAGCGGGGGTCACTCCTACGAGCAGTACTTC	CAIESGGHSYEQYF
TRBV4-1	-	TRBJ1-5	few	TGCGCCAGCAGCCAAGATGAGAGGGGGAATCAGCCCCAGCATTTT	CASSQDERGNQPQHF
TRBV5-1	-	TRBJ1-4	-	TGCGCCAGCAGCGCCATGGGGGAGGGAGGACCTAATGAAAAACTGTTTTTT	CASSAMGEGGPNEKLFF
TRBV6-5	-	TRBJ2-1	-	TGTGCCAGCAGTTTAGCGACCTACAATGAGCAGTTCTTC	CASSLATYNEQFF
TRBV20-1	-	TRBJ1-6	-	TGTTGCCAGGGTCGGGATTCACCCCTCCACTTT	CCQGRDSPLHF
TRBV7-8	-	TRBJ1-4	-	TGTGCCAGCAGCTTAACTGACAGAGCAACTAATGAAAAACTGTTTTTT	CASSLTDRATNEKLFF
TRBV7-2	TRBD1	TRBJ2-3	-	TGTGCCAGCAGCAAACAGGGGGCTAGGGGCACAGATACGCAGTATTTT	CASSKQGARGTDTQYF
TRBV19	TRBD1	TRBJ1-1	-	TGTGCCAGTAGCCCCTACCGAGGGGGCGCGGTTGAAGCTTTCTTT	CASSPYRGGAVEAFF
TRBV2	-	TRBJ2-1	-	TGTGCCAGCAGGCCTGGGGGGGGCCGGGAGCAGTTCTTC	CASRPGGGREQFF
TRBV5-1	TRBD1	TRBJ2-2	-	TGCGCCAGCAGCCCCCGACAGGGAAGTGTAGGGACCGGGGAGCTGTTTTTT	CASSPRQGSVGTGELFF
TRBV7-6	-	TRBJ1-6	once	TGTGCCAGCAGCTTAGGCAGGGTCAATTCACCCCTCCACTTT	CASSLGRVNSPLHF
TRBV4-1	-	TRBJ1-5	-	TGCGCCAGCAGCCAAGAAACGGACAGTTCGTATAGCAATCAGCCCCAGCATTTT	CASSQETDSSYSNQPQHF
TRBV11-2	TRBD1	TRBJ2-7	-	TGTGCCAGCATCCCGACAGGGGCGTCCTACGAGCAGTACTTC	CASIPTGASYEQYF
TRBV24-1	TRBD2	TRBJ2-3	-	TGTGCCACCAGTGGAATAGCGGGAGGGAAACAGGTAGTTACTAGCACAGATACGCAGTATTTT	CATSGIAGGKQVVTSTDTQYF
TRBV19	TRBD1	TRBJ2-6	-	TGTGCCAGTAGTATAGGACAGGGGGCGACTGGGGCCAACGTCCTGACTTTC	CASSIGQGATGANVLTF
TRBV6-5	TRBD2	TRBJ2-7	-	TGTGCCAGCAGTTTTCGGGGACTAGCGAGCTCCTACGAGCAGTACTTC	CASSFRGLASSYEQYF
TRBV19	TRBD2	TRBJ2-7	-	TGTGCCAGTAGTATGACTAGCGGGATTCACGAGCAGTACTTC	CASSMTSGIHEQYF
TRBV12-3/TRBV12-4	TRBD1	TRBJ1-2	-	TGTGCCAGCAGCCTCGGGACAGGGTATCGCTACACCTTC	CASSLGTGYRYTF
TRBV29-1	TRBD2	TRBJ2-5	few	TGCAGCGTGGGGTCCATCCGACTAGCGGGAGACTTGACCGGAAAAGAGACCCAGTACTTC	CSVGSIRLAGDLTGKETQYF